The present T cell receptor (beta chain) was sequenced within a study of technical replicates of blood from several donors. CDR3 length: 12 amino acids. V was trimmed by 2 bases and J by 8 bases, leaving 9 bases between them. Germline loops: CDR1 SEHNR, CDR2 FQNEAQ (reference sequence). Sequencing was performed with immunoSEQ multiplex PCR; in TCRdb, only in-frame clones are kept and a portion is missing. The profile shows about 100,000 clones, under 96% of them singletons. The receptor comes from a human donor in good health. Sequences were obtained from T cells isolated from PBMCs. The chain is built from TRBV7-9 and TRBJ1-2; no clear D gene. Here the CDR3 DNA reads TGTGCCAGCAGCTTAATGGGCGGGGGCTACACCTTC. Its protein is CASSLMGGGYTF.